Listed below are T cell receptor beta chains from one sample, sequenced in a study of T cell changes during pregnancy in multiple sclerosis. TCRdb's copy holds only in-frame clones and misses some; the assay was immunoSEQ multiplex PCR. The repertoire holds tens of thousands of clones, with 92% as singletons. The sequencing here drew on peripheral blood, taken in the first trimester of pregnancy. The source of these receptors is a female donor in good health, enrolled as a control in a pregnancy study. The CDR3 runs from the conserved cysteine through the conserved F or W. Fields, in order: D gene, J gene, clone size, V gene, CDR3 protein, CDR3 DNA. The D gene is left open where the match is weak. Clone sizes are given selectively: once, few, many, or a class where the clone is expanded.

D gene: TRBD1
J gene: TRBJ2-1
clone size: .
V gene: TRBV7-9
CDR3 protein: CASSLEPGQGANEQFF
CDR3 DNA: TGTGCCAGCAGCTTAGAGCCGGGACAGGGGGCTAATGAGCAGTTCTTC

D gene: TRBD1
J gene: TRBJ2-7
clone size: few
V gene: TRBV28
CDR3 protein: CASSPQGAKQYF
CDR3 DNA: TGTGCCAGCAGTCCACAGGGGGCGAAGCAGTACTTC

D gene: .
J gene: TRBJ1-1
clone size: .
V gene: TRBV28
CDR3 protein: CASTPRQENTEAFF
CDR3 DNA: TGTGCCAGCACCCCCCGGCAGGAGAACACTGAAGCTTTCTTT

D gene: TRBD1
J gene: TRBJ2-1
clone size: .
V gene: TRBV4-1
CDR3 protein: CASSQNRDRGPYNEQFF
CDR3 DNA: TGCGCCAGCAGCCAAAATCGGGACAGGGGGCCCTACAATGAGCAGTTCTTC

D gene: .
J gene: TRBJ2-1
clone size: .
V gene: TRBV2
CDR3 protein: CASSEAGPGNEQFF
CDR3 DNA: TGTGCCAGCAGTGAAGCGGGGCCTGGGAATGAGCAGTTCTTC

D gene: .
J gene: TRBJ1-2
clone size: .
V gene: TRBV28
CDR3 protein: CASSGLAGYGYTF
CDR3 DNA: TGTGCCAGCAGTGGCCTTGCAGGATATGGCTACACCTTC

D gene: .
J gene: TRBJ2-3
clone size: .
V gene: TRBV18
CDR3 protein: CASSPTPGGTDTQYF
CDR3 DNA: TGTGCCAGCTCACCCACGCCGGGAGGCACAGATACGCAGTATTTT

D gene: .
J gene: TRBJ1-3
clone size: .
V gene: TRBV19
CDR3 protein: CASSMGRGGNTIYF
CDR3 DNA: TGTGCCAGTAGTATGGGCCGGGGTGGAAACACCATATATTTT

D gene: .
J gene: TRBJ2-7
clone size: .
V gene: TRBV4-2
CDR3 protein: CASSHPSTNEQYF
CDR3 DNA: TGTGCCAGCAGCCACCCAAGCACGAACGAGCAGTACTTC

D gene: .
J gene: TRBJ2-2
clone size: .
V gene: TRBV5-1
CDR3 protein: CASSLGATPATGELFF
CDR3 DNA: TGCGCCAGCAGCTTGGGGGCGACCCCGGCCACCGGGGAGCTGTTTTTT

D gene: TRBD2
J gene: TRBJ2-7
clone size: .
V gene: TRBV7-6
CDR3 protein: CASSSGLAESYEQYF
CDR3 DNA: TGTGCCAGCAGCTCCGGACTAGCGGAGTCCTACGAGCAGTACTTC